Below, 21 T cell receptor beta chains from the same sample are listed, as sequenced in a study of T cells in Graves' hyperthyroidism and ophthalmopathy. Researchers amplified the TCR beta CDR3 regions from RNA transcripts. TCR CDR3 underwent first-round RT-PCR with the HTBI primer set. MiXCR, run by TCRdb on the multiplex PCR reads, gives a single entry per CDR3 protein. The sample consists of 500,000 to 800,000 distinct CDR3 sequences, more than 12% of them appearing once. Input material: blood. The receptors come from a woman in her fifties or sixties with Graves' ophthalmopathy.

V and J are TRBV7-3 and TRBJ1-5; possible D gene TRBD1, 6 bases. The CDR3 has 17 residues. Trimming left V 5 bases short and J 0 bases short, with 17 bases between. CDR1 and CDR2 from the germline V gene are SGHTA and FQGTGA. The CDR3 is CASSTRGGSFSNQPQHF. Here the CDR3 DNA reads TGTGCCAGCAGCACCAGGGGTGGCAGTTTTAGCAATCAGCCCCAGCATTTT. The full variable domain, with the rest looked up from reference TRBV7-3 and TRBJ1-5, is GAGVSQTPSNKVTEKGKYVELRCDPISGHTALYWYRQSLGQGPEFLIYFQGTGAADDSGLPNDRFFAVRPEGSVSTLKIQRTERGDSAVYLCASSTRGGSFSNQPQHFGDGTRLSIL.

This clonotype was picked up many times. This rearrangement joins TRBV7-3 to TRBJ2-3; possibly TRBD1 for D (7 bases). Trimming took off 5 bases at V and 8 bases at J, with 14 bases between the two ends. Per germline, CDR1 SGHTA and CDR2 FQGTGA. The CDR3 runs 13 residues. CDR3 sequence reads: CASSPTGRGTQYF. CDR3 nucleotide sequence: TGTGCCAGCAGCCCGACAGGGCGGGGTACGCAGTATTTT.

This clonotype was seen ten or more times. V usage is TRBV12-3 or TRBV12-4 and J usage is TRBJ2-5; TRBD1 matches at 8 bases. V was clipped by 3 bases and J by 4 bases; unmatched bases: 7. This CDR3 is 15 amino acids long. CDR3 protein: CASSLRDRPVETQYF. The CDR3 nucleotides are TGTGCCAGCAGTTTGAGGGACAGGCCTGTAGAGACCCAGTACTTC.

The sample holds many counts of this clonotype. The V call is TRBV28, the J call TRBJ2-1; 9 bases fit TRBD2. The CDR3 loop spans 15 amino acids. The V segment lost 7 bases and the J segment 6 bases; nucleotides outside the gene matches: 10. In germline, CDR1 is MDHEN, CDR2 SYDVKM. The CDR3 region is CASTPSGISINEQFF. For the CDR3, the DNA is TGTGCCAGCACCCCTAGCGGGATTTCGATCAATGAGCAGTTCTTC.

Details on this clonotype: This clone may be a read error of a much larger clone one base away. The rearrangement uses TRBV18 and TRBJ1-5; the D is unclear. The J call is in doubt because the DNA end fits TRBJ2-3 better. Germline V gene lookup returns CDR1 KGHSH and CDR2 LQKENI. This CDR3 spans 15 amino acids. The CDR3 loop is CASSQGQVSNQPQYF. CDR3 sequence (DNA): TGTGCCAGCTCACAGGGCCAGGTTAGCAATCAGCCCCAGTATTTT.

This clonotype was counted between two and nine times. The V call is TRBV14, the J call TRBJ1-5; D gene unclear. From germline, CDR1 is SGHDN and CDR2 FVKESK. Trimming cost V 4 bases and J 6 bases, with 10 bases left between them. The CDR3 has 13 amino acids. As DNA, the CDR3 is TGTGCCAGCAGCCTAGGGAATGTTCAGCCCCAGCATTTT. Translation gives CASSLGNVQPQHF. Looking up the rest from reference TRBV14 and TRBJ1-5 gives the full variable domain: EAGVTQFPSHSVIEKGQTVTLRCDPISGHDNLYWYRRVMGKEIKFLLHFVKESKQDESGMPNNRFLAERTGGTYSTLKVQPAELEDSGVYFCASSLGNVQPQHFGDGTRLSIL.

This clonotype has just a few counts. V is TRBV6-5 and J is TRBJ2-7, with a possible D match to TRBD1 (6 bases). The CDR3 is 15 residues long. V gave up 3 bases and J gave up 3 bases, with 15 bases separating them. The germline V gene has CDR1 MNHEY and CDR2 SVGAGI. The CDR3 protein is CASSYDLGHNYEQYF. The CDR3 region has the DNA TGTGCCAGCAGTTATGATCTGGGACATAACTACGAGCAGTACTTC.

The chain links TRBV4-2 to TRBJ1-5, with TRBD1 identical over 7 bases. The CDR3 extends over 13 amino acids. The V segment lost 1 base and the J segment 9 bases; nucleotides outside the gene matches: 3. Germline V gene sequence: CDR1 LGHNA, CDR2 YNFKEQ. The CDR3 region has the DNA TGTGCCAGCAGCCAAGTAGGGGGCCTGCCCCAGCATTTT. It specifies CASSQVGGLPQHF.

V gene TRBV4-2 combines with J gene TRBJ2-2; 7 bases are shared with TRBD1. CDR1 and CDR2 from the germline V gene are LGHNA and YNFKEQ. V lost 1 base and J lost 4; bases outside the gene matches: 6. The CDR3 runs to 16 residues. CDR3 sequence reads: CASSQARQGSTGELFF. The CDR3 coding sequence is TGTGCCAGCAGCCAAGCCAGACAGGGTAGCACCGGGGAGCTGTTTTTT.

This clonotype has just a few counts. This chain links TRBV6-1 with TRBJ2-7; 9 bases match TRBD2. Germline CDR1 and CDR2: MNHNS and SASEGT. V gave up 6 bases and J gave up 7 bases; unmatched junction bases: 13. The CDR3 spans 15 residues. The CDR3 DNA sequence: TGTGCCAGCAGCCTTAGCGGGAGACCAAGAGGGGAGCAGTACTTC. Amino acid sequence: CASSLSGRPRGEQYF.

The genes are TRBV4-3 and TRBJ2-7, with 7 bases matching TRBD1. This CDR3 is 16 amino acids long. V was pared by 0 bases and J by 5 bases, with 10 bases of the junction left unmatched. The germline CDR1 and CDR2 sequences are LGHNA and YSLEER. The CDR3 bases are TGCGCCAGCAGCCAAGATAAAGGGGGCACAACCCACGAGCAGTACTTC. Translation: CASSQDKGGTTHEQYF.

DNA for the CDR3: TGTGCCAGCAGACCCGGACTAGCGGAGGTGAGCTCCTACAATGAGCAGTTCTTC. Residues: CASRPGLAEVSSYNEQFF. This chain uses TRBV3-1 with TRBJ2-1; 10 nucleotides align to TRBD2. V lost 6 bases and J lost 0; bases outside the gene matches: 11. This CDR3 is built from 18 residues. Germline V gives CDR1 LGHDT, CDR2 YNNKEL (reference sequence).

This clonotype was found a few times. A read error may produce the germline difference seen at one junction end. V is TRBV4-1 and J is TRBJ2-1; D gene unclear. This CDR3 comprises 13 residues. In germline, CDR1 is MGHRA, CDR2 YSYEKL. This CDR3 is CTSSQDLGDEQFF. For the CDR3, the DNA is TGCACCAGCAGCCAAGATCTTGGTGATGAGCAGTTCTTC.

This clonotype was detected a few times. The rearrangement links TRBV7-3 to TRBJ2-1, with a weak D call TRBD2 (6 bases). The length of the CDR3 is 12 residues. Germline-derived CDR1 and CDR2 are SGHTA and FQGTGA. Trimming left V 6 bases short and J 10 bases short, with 13 bases between. The CDR3 protein is CASSSKGGEQFF. The CDR3 DNA is TGTGCCAGCAGTTCTAAAGGAGGGGAGCAGTTCTTC.

The table lists this clonotype with many counts. The genes are TRBV4-3 and TRBJ1-1; perhaps TRBD1 as D (5 bases). The V and J ends lost 3 bases and 1 base respectively, with 18 bases between them. The CDR3 sequence is 17 residues long. CDR1 and CDR2 (germline): LGHNA, YSLEER. CDR3 nucleotide sequence: TGCGCCAGCAGCCATAAGATTTTAGGACATTCGAACACTGAAGCTTTCTTT. Residues: CASSHKILGHSNTEAFF.

This clonotype was picked up many times. The chain is built from TRBV11-3 and TRBJ2-2; D remains ambiguous. From germline, CDR1 is SGHNT and CDR2 YENEEA. Trimming shortened V by 1 base and J by 1 base, and 10 bases separated the two germline ends. The CDR3 contains 16 residues. The DNA for the CDR3 is TGTGCCAGCAGCTTAGTGACCTCTTTGAACACCGGGGAGCTGTTTTTT. Its protein is CASSLVTSLNTGELFF.

V is TRBV7-9 and J is TRBJ2-7, with 7 positions matching TRBD1. CDR1 is SEHNR, CDR2 FQNEAQ, per germline (reference sequence). This CDR3 is built from 15 residues. V was pared by 4 bases and J by 3 bases, with 9 bases of the junction left unmatched. CDR3 sequence reads: CASSYAWGQLYEQYF. CDR3 coding DNA: TGTGCCAGCAGCTACGCATGGGGACAGCTCTACGAGCAGTACTTC.

This clonotype came up many times. The chain joins TRBV7-3 to TRBJ1-1; no clear D. Germline V gives CDR1 SGHTA, CDR2 FQGTGA. The CDR3 contains 15 residues. Between the trimmed V and J ends, which lost 1 base and 1 base, there was a span of 10 bases. The CDR3 bases are TGTGCCAGCAGCTTAATCGCGAGCGCGAACACTGAAGCTTTCTTT. Its protein product is CASSLIASANTEAFF. Full variable domain (outside the CDR3, taken from reference TRBV7-3 and TRBJ1-1): GAGVSQTPSNKVTEKGKYVELRCDPISGHTALYWYRQSLGQGPEFLIYFQGTGAADDSGLPNDRFFAVRPEGSVSTLKIQRTERGDSAVYLCASSLIASANTEAFFGQGTRLTVV.

A few counts support this clonotype. The chain joins TRBV19 to TRBJ2-1; TRBD2 matches 12 bases. The V gene end was trimmed by 5 bases and the J gene end by 6 bases; junction bases not matched to a gene: 8. CDR3 length equals 16 residues. Germline assignment: CDR1 LNHDA and CDR2 SQIVND (reference sequence). This CDR3 is CASSWKLAGGFNEQFF. CDR3 DNA: TGTGCCAGTAGTTGGAAACTAGCGGGAGGTTTCAATGAGCAGTTCTTC.

The gene calls are TRBV6-2 or TRBV6-3 and TRBJ2-1; a possible D gene is TRBD1 (6 bases). The CDR3 is made up of 14 amino acids. Germline V CDR1 and CDR2: MNHEY, SVGEGT. V was cut by 5 bases and J by 6 bases, with 14 bases left in between. This CDR3 is CASSRLSRGNEQFF. The DNA for the CDR3 is TGTGCCAGCAGTAGACTTAGCAGGGGCAATGAGCAGTTCTTC.

This clonotype was counted at least ten times. The V and J genes are TRBV7-9 and TRBJ2-3; no clear D gene. The CDR3 has 13 amino acids. Germline V gene lookup returns CDR1 SEHNR and CDR2 FQNEAQ (reference sequence). Trimming pared 3 bases from V and 4 bases from J, leaving 8 bases between. The CDR3 bases are TGTGCCAGCAGCTTTATTGTGGCAGATACGCAGTATTTT. This codes for CASSFIVADTQYF.